Listed below are T cell receptor beta chains from one sample, sequenced in a study of T cell responses to AZD1222 COVID-19 vaccine. Repertoires were generated with immunoSEQ multiplex PCR, while TCRdb's copy carries only in-frame clones and drops some. The table has 100,000 or so clones, 89% seen once; the top ten hold approximately 40%. The sample was peripheral blood, taken 28 days after the second AZD1222 dose. Receptors originate from an adult who received the AZD1222 COVID-19 vaccine. CDR3s include the opening cysteine and the closing phenylalanine or tryptophan. Fields, in order: clone size, D gene, V gene, J gene, CDR3 DNA, CDR3 protein. The D gene is left open where the match is weak. Clone size is not always given. Where it is, it says once, few, many or a class for expanded clones.

>-|-|TRBV18|TRBJ1-3
TGTGCCAGCTCACCGGGGTCGGGGATCGGAAACACCATATATTTT
CASSPGSGIGNTIYF
>few|-|TRBV7-2|TRBJ2-3
TGTGCCAGCAGCCCAACTAGCACAGATACGCAGTATTTT
CASSPTSTDTQYF
>-|-|TRBV11-1|TRBJ2-5
TGTGCCAGCAGCTTAGGGGTCAGAGAGACCCAGTACTTC
CASSLGVRETQYF
>once|-|TRBV4-1|TRBJ1-5
TGCGCCAGCAGCGACACCTCTAGGGCTTGGGAGCCCCAGCATTTT
CASSDTSRAWEPQHF
>-|-|TRBV28|TRBJ2-1
TGTGCCAGCAGTTTATTGGGGGGTGAGCAGTTCTTC
CASSLLGGEQFF
>-|-|TRBV3-1/TRBV3-2|TRBJ2-5
TGTGCCAGCAGCCAACAAGGACTGCTCCAAGTGACCCAGTACTTC
CASSQQGLLQVTQYF
>-|-|TRBV28|TRBJ2-2
TGTGCCAGCAGGGCCCTATACACCGGGGAGCTGTTTTTT
CASRALYTGELFF
>-|-|TRBV28|TRBJ1-1
TGTGCCAGCAGTTTGATGGGGATAGGGGCGGGTAACACTGAAGCTTTCTTT
CASSLMGIGAGNTEAFF
>-|-|TRBV5-1|TRBJ2-5
TGCGCCAGCAGCTTGGGATTCCAAGAGACCCAGTACTTC
CASSLGFQETQYF
>once|-|TRBV28|TRBJ1-5
TGTGCCAGCAGTTTAGGGGACCGTAGCAATCAGCCCCAGCATTTT
CASSLGDRSNQPQHF
>-|-|TRBV28|TRBJ1-2
TGTGCCAGCAGTAAGGGGGGCAGGTATGGCTACACCTTC
CASSKGGRYGYTF
>-|-|TRBV4-1|TRBJ2-3
TGCGCCAGCAGCGAACGGCAGGCCCTCACAGATACGCAGTATTTT
CASSERQALTDTQYF
>few|-|TRBV25-1|TRBJ1-5
TGTGCCAGCAGTACCAGGGGTGTCGGGCCCCAGCATTTT
CASSTRGVGPQHF
>-|-|TRBV27|TRBJ2-1
TGTGCCAGCAGTCAAGGCCTTTCCTCCGACGAGCAGTTCTTC
CASSQGLSSDEQFF
>-|-|TRBV6-2/TRBV6-3|TRBJ2-5
TGTGCCAGCAGTTACTCGGGGGGACAAGAGACCCAGTACTTC
CASSYSGGQETQYF
>-|-|TRBV5-1|TRBJ1-4
TGCGCCAGCAGCTTTGGGGAGGGAAAGAATGAAAAACTGTTTTTT
CASSFGEGKNEKLFF
>once|-|TRBV30|TRBJ1-3
TGTGCCTGGAGTGTACAGGCCCCAAACTCTGGGAACACCATATATTTT
CAWSVQAPNSGNTIYF
>-|TRBD1|TRBV14|TRBJ2-2
TGTGCCAGCAGTCCCGGGACAGGGGACACCGGGGAGCTGTTTTTT
CASSPGTGDTGELFF
>-|TRBD2|TRBV28|TRBJ2-2
TGTGCCAGCAGTTCCCAACTAGCGGGAGGTTACGGGGAGCTGTTTTTT
CASSSQLAGGYGELFF
>-|-|TRBV24-1|TRBJ2-7
TGTGCCACCAGTGATAGGGCCTACGAGCAGTACTTC
CATSDRAYEQYF
>-|-|TRBV2|TRBJ1-1
TGTGCCAGCAGTGGGCACGGGGCAGGGGCTTTCTTT
CASSGHGAGAFF
>few|TRBD2|TRBV7-3|TRBJ2-3
TGTGCCAGCAGCTTTGGCGGGGGTAGCACAGATACGCAGTATTTT
CASSFGGGSTDTQYF
>-|-|TRBV27|TRBJ1-4
TGTGCCAGCAGTTCGAGAGGGGCGGTAGGAAAACTGTTTTTT
CASSSRGAVGKLFF
>-|-|TRBV20-1|TRBJ2-1
TGCAGTGCTAGTTCCGGGCCCAATGAGCAGTTCTTC
CSASSGPNEQFF
>few|-|TRBV28|TRBJ1-4
TGTGCCAGCAGAAGGGCGCTTGGTGAAAAACTGTTTTTT
CASRRALGEKLFF
>-|-|TRBV28|TRBJ1-1
TGTGCCAGCAGTTTGGACGCCGTGAACACTGAAGCTTTCTTT
CASSLDAVNTEAFF
>-|-|TRBV6-1|TRBJ1-3
TGTGCCAGCAGTGAAGGAGTCTTTTTATCCATATATTTT
CASSEGVFLSIYF
>once|-|TRBV5-1|TRBJ2-7
TGCGCCAGCAGCTTGGCCCCGGGGGGCAAGGACGAGCAGTACTTC
CASSLAPGGKDEQYF